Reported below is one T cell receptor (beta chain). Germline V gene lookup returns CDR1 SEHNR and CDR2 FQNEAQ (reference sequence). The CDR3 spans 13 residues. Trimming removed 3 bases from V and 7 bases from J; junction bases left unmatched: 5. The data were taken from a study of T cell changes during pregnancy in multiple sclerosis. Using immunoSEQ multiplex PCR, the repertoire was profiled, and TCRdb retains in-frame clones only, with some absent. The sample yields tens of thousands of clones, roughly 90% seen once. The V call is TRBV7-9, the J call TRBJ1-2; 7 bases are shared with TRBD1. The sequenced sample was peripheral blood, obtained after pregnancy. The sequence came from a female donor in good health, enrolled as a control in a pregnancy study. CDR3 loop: CASSFEGASGYTF. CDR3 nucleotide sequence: TGTGCCAGCAGCTTCGAGGGGGCCAGTGGCTACACCTTC. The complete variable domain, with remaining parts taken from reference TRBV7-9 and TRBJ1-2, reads DTGVSQNPRHKITKRGQNVTFRCDPISEHNRLYWYRQTLGQGPEFLTYFQNEAQLEKSRLLSDRFSAERPKGSFSTLEIQRTEQGDSAMYLCASSFEGASGYTFGSGTRLTVV.